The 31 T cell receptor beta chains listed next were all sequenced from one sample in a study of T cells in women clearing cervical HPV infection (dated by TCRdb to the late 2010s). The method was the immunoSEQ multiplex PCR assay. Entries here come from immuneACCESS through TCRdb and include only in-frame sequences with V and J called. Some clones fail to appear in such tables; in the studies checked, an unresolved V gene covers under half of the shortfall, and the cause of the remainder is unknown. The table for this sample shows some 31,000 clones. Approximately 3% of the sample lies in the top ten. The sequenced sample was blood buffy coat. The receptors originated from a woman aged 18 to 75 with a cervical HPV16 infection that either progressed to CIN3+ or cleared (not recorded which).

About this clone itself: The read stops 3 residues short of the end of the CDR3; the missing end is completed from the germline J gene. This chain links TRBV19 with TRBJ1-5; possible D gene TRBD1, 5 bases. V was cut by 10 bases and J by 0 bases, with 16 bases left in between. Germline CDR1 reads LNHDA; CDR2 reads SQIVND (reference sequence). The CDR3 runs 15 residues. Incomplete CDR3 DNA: TGTGCCACTACCAAAGCTCAGGGTAGCAATCAGCCC. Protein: CATTKAQGSNQP. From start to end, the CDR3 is CATTKAQGSNQPQHF.

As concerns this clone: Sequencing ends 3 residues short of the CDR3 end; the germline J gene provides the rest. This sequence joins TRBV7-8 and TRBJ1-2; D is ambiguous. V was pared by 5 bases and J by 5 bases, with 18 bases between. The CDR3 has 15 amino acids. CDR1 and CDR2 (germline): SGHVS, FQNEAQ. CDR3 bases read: TGTGCCAGCAGCCCCTCCGCGGGGTTGTGGTATGGC. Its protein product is CASSPSAGLWYG. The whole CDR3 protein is CASSPSAGLWYGYTF.

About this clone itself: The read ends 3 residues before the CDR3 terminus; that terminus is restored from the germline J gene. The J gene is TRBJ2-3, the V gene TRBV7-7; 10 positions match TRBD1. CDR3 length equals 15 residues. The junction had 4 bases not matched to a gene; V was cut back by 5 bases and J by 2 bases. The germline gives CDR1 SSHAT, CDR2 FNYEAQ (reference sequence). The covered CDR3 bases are TGTGCCAGCAGCCCGGGACAGGGGCCCACAGATACG. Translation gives CASSPGQGPTDT. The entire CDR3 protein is CASSPGQGPTDTQYF.

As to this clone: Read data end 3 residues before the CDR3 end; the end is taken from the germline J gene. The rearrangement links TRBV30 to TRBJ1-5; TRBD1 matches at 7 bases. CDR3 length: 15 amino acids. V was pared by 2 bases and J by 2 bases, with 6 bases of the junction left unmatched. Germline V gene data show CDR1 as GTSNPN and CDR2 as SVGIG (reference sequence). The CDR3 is CAWSTGQAGNQPQHF. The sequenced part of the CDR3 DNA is TGTGCCTGGAGTACCGGACAGGCGGGCAATCAGCCC.

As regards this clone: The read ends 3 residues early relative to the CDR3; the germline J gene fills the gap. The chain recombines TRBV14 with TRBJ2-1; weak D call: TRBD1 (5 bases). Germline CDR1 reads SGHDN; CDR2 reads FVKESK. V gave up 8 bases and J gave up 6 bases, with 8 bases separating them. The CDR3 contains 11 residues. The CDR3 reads CASAQGNEQFF. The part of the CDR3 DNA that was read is TGTGCCAGCGCCCAGGGCAATGAG.

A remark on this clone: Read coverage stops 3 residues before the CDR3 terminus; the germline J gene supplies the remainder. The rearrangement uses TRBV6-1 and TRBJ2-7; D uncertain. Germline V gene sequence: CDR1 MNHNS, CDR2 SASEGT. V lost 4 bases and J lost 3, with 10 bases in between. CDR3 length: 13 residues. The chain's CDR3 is CASSVTVIYEQYF. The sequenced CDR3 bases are TGTGCCAGCAGTGTTACGGTGATCTACGAG.

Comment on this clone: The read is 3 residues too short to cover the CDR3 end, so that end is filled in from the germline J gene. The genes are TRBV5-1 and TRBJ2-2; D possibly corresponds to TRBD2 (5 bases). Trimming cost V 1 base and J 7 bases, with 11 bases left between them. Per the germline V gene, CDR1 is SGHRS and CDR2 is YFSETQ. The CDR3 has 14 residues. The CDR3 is CASSLLSGSGELFF. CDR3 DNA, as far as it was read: TGCGCCAGCAGCTTGCTGTCGGGGAGCGGGGAG. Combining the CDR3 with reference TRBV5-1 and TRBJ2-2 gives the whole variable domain KAGVTQTPRYLIKTRGQQVTLSCSPISGHRSVSWYQQTPGQGLQFLFEYFSETQRNKGNFPGRFSGRQFSNSRSEMNVSTLELGDSALYLCASSLLSGSGELFFGEGSRLTVL.

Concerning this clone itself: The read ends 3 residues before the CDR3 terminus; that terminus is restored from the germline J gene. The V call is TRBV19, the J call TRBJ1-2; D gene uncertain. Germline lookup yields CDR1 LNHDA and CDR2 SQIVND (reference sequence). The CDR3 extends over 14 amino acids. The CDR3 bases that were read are TGTGCCAGTTTTAAGGCCAGAATCACAGATACC. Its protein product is CASFKARITDT. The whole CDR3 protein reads CASFKARITDTYTF.

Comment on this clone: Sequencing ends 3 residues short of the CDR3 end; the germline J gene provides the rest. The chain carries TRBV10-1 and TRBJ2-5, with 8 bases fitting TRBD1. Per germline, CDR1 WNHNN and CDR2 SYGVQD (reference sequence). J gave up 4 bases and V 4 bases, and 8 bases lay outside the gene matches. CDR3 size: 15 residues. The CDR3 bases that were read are TGCGCCAGCAGTGGGAACAGGGGGATCGGAGAGACC. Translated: CASSGNRGIGET. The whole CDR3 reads CASSGNRGIGETQYF.

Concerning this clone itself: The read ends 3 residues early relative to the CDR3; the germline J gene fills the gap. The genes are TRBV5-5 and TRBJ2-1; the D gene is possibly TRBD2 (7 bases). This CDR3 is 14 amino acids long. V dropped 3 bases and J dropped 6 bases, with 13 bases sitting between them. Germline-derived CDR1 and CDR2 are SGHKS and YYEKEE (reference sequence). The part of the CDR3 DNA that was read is TGTGCCAGCAGCTCTAGCGGAGGGGGCAATGAG. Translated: CASSSSGGGNE. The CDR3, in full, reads CASSSSGGGNEQFF.

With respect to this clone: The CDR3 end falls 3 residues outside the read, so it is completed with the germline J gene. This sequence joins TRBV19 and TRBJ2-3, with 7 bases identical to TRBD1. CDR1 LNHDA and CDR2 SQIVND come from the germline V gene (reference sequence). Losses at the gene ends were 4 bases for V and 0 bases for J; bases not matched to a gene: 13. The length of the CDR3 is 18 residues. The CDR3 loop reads CASSRYTGAPISTDTQYF. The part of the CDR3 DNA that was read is TGTGCCAGTAGTAGATATACAGGGGCGCCGATAAGCACAGATACG.

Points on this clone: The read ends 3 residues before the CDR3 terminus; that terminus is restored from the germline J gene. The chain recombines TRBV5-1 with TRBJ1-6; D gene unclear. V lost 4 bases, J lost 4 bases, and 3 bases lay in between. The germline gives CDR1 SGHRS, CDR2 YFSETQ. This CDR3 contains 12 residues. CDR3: CASSRYNSPLHF. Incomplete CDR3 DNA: TGCGCCAGCAGCCGTTATAATTCACCC.

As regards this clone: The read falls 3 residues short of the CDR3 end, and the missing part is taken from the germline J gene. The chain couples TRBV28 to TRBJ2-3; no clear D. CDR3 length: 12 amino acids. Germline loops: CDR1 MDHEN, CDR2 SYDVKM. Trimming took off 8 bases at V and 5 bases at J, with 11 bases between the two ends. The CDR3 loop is CASRALGDTQYF. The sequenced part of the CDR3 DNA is TGTGCCAGCCGCGCCCTAGGAGATACG.

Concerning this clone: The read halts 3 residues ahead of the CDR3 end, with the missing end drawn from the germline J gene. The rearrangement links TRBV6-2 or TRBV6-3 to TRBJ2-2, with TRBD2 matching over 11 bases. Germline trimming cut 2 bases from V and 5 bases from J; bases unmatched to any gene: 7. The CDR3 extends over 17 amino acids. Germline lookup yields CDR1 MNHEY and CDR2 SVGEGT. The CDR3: CASSYVTSGRGTGELFF. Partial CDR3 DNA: TGTGCCAGCAGTTACGTTACTAGCGGGAGAGGGACCGGGGAG.

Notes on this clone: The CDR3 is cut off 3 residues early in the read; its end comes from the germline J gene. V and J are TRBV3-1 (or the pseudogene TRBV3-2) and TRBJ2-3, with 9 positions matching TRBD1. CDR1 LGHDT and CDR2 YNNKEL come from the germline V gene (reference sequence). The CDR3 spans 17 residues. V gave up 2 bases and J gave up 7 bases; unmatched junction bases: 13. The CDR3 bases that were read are TGTGCCAGCAGCCAACGTGCCGGGACAGGGTTTCCGAATACG. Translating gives CASSQRAGTGFPNT. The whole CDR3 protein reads CASSQRAGTGFPNTQYF.

The CDR3 is CASSSGLYNEQFF. CDR3 bases read: TGCGCCAGCAGTTCGGGACTCTACAATGAG. This chain links TRBV10-2 with TRBJ2-1, with D possibly being TRBD2 (6 bases). The CDR3 is cut off 3 residues early in the read; its end comes from the germline J gene. V was cut by 5 bases and J by 3 bases, with 8 bases left in between. Germline values: CDR1 WSHSY, CDR2 SAAADI. The CDR3 is made up of 13 amino acids.

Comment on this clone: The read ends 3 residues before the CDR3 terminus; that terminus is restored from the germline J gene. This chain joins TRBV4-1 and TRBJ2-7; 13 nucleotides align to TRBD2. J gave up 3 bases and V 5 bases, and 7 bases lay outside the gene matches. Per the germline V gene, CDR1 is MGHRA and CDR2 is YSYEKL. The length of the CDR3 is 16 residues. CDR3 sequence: CASSAHGTSGIYEQYF. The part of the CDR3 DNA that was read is TGCGCCAGCAGCGCACACGGGACTAGCGGGATCTACGAG.

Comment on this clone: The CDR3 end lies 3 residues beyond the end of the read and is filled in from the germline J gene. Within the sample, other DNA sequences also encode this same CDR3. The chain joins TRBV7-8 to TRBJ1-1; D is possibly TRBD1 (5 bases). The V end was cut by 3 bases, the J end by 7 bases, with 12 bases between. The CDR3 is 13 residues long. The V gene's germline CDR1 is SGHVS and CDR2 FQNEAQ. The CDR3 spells CASSLDRGSEAFF. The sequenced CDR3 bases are TGTGCCAGCAGCTTGGACCGGGGGAGTGAA.

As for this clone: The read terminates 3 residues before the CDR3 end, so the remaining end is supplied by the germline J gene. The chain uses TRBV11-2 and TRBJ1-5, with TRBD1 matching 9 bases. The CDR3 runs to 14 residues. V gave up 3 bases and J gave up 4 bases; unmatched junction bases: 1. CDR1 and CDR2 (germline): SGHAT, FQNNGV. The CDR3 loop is CASSLGQGNQPQHF. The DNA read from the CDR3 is TGTGCCAGCAGCTTGGGACAGGGAAATCAGCCC.

This CDR3 is CASGKQGNTEAFF. The DNA read from the CDR3 is TGTGCCAGTGGCAAACAGGGGAACACTGAA. The chain is built from TRBV19 and TRBJ1-1; D is possibly TRBD1 (6 bases). The CDR3 end lies 3 residues beyond the end of the read and is filled in from the germline J gene. This CDR3 spans 13 amino acids. Germline assignment: CDR1 LNHDA and CDR2 SQIVND (reference sequence). V lost 8 bases, J lost 1 base, and 11 bases lay in between.

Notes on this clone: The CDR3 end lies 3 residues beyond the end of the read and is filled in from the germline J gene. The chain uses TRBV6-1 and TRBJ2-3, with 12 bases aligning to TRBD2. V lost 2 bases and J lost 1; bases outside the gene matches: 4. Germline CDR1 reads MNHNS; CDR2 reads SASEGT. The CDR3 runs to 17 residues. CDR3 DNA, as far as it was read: TGTGCCAGCAGTGAACCCAGACTAGCGGGGGGCACAGATACG. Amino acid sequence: CASSEPRLAGGTDT. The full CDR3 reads CASSEPRLAGGTDTQYF.

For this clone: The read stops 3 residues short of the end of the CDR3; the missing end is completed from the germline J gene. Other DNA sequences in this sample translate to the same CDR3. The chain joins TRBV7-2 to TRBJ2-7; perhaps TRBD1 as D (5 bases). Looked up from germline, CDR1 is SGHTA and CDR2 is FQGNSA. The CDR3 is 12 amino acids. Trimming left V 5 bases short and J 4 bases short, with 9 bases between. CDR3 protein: CASSLTGYEQYF. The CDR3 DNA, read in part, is TGTGCCAGCAGCCTAACAGGTTACGAG.

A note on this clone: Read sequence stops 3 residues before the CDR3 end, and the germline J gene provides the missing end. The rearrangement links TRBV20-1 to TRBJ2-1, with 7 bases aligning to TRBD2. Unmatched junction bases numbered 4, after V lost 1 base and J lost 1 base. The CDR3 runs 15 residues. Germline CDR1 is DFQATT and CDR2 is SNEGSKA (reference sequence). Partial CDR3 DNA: TGCAGTGCTAGAGTCGGCGGGAGATCCTACAATGAG. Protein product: CSARVGGRSYNE. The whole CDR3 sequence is CSARVGGRSYNEQFF.

CDR3 sequence reads: CASSEYPTGTYNEQFF. CDR3 DNA (partial): TGTGCCAGCAGTGAATATCCGACAGGAACCTACAATGAG. This rearrangement joins TRBV6-1 to TRBJ2-1; D is perhaps TRBD1 (6 bases). The CDR3 end lies 3 residues beyond the end of the read and is filled in from the germline J gene. This CDR3 has 16 residues. CDR1 is MNHNS and CDR2 is SASEGT in the germline V gene. V lost 2 bases and J 2 bases, leaving 13 bases between the germline ends.

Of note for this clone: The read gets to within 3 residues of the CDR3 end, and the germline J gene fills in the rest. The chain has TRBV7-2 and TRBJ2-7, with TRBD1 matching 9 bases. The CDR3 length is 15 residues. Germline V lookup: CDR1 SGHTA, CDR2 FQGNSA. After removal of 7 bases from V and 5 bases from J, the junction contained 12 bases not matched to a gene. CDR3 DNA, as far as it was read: TGTGCCAGCACCAATTCCGGGACAGGGATCCACGAG. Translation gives CASTNSGTGIHE. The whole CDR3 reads CASTNSGTGIHEQYF.

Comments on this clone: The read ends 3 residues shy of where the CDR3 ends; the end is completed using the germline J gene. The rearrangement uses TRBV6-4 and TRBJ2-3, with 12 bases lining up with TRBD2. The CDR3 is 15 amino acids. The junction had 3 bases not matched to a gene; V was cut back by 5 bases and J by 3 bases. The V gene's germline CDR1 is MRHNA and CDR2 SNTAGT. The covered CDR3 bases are TGTGCCAGCAGTCCTACTAGCGGGGGGACAGATACG. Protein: CASSPTSGGTDT. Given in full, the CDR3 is CASSPTSGGTDTQYF.

The sequenced part of the CDR3 DNA is TGCAGTGCCCACACTCGAACCACTAGCGGGACCCGGGATGAG. Translation gives CSAHTRTTSGTRDE. The full CDR3 is CSAHTRTTSGTRDEQFF. The rearrangement links TRBV20-1 to TRBJ2-1, with 10 bases lining up with TRBD2. The sequenced fragment ends 3 residues before the CDR3 boundary, so the rest is inferred from the germline J gene. The CDR3 sequence is 17 residues long. Looked up from germline, CDR1 is DFQATT and CDR2 is SNEGSKA (reference sequence). The junction had 19 bases not matched to a gene; V was cut back by 6 bases and J by 8 bases.

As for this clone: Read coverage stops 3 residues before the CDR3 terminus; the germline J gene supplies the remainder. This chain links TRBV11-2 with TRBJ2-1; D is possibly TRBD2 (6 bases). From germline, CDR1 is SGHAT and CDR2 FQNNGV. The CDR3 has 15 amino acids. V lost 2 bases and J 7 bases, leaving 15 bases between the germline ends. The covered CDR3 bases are TGTGCCAGCAGCTTATTCGCGGGGCCCCTGAATGAG. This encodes CASSLFAGPLNE. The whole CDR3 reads CASSLFAGPLNEQFF.

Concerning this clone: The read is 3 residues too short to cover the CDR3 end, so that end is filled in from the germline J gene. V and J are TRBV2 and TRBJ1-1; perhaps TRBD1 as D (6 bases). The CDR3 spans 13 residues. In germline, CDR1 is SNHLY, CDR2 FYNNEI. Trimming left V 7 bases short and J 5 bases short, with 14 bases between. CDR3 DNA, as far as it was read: TGTGCCAGCACCGAGGAGGGGGGGACTGAA. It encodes CASTEEGGTE. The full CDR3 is CASTEEGGTEAFF. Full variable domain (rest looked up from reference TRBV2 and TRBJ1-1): EPEVTQTPSHQVTQMGQEVILRCVPISNHLYFYWYRQILGQKVEFLVSFYNNEISEKSEIFDDQFSVERPDGSNFTLKIRSTKLEDSAMYFCASTEEGGTEAFFGQGTRLTVV.

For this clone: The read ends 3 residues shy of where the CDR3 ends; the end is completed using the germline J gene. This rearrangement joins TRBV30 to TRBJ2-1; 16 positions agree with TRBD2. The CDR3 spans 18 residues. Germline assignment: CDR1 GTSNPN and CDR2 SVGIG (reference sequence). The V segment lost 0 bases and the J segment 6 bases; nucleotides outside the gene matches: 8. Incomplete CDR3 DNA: TGTGCCTGGAGTGTTGGGCCGGGACTAGCGGGGGGGGTCAATGAG. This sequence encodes CAWSVGPGLAGGVNE. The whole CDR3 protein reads CAWSVGPGLAGGVNEQFF.

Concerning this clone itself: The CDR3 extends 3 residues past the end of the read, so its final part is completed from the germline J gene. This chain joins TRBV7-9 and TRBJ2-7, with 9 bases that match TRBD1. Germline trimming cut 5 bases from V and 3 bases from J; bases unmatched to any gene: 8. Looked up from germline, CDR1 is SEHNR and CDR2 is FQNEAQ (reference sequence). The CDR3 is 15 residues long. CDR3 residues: CASSPTGGDIYEQYF. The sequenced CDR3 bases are TGTGCCAGCAGCCCAACAGGGGGCGATATCTACGAG.